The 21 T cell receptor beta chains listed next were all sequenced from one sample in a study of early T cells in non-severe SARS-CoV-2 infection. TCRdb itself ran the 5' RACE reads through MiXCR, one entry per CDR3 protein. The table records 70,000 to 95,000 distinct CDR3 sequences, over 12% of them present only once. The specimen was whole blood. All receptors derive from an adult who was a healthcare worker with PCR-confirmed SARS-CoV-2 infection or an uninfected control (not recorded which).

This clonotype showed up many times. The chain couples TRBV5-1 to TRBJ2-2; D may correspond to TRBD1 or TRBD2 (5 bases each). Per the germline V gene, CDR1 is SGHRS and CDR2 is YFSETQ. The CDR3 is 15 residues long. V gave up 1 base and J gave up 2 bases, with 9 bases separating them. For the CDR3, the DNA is TGCGCCAGCAGCTTGTTGAGGGGAAACACCGGGGAGCTGTTTTTT. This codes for CASSLLRGNTGELFF.

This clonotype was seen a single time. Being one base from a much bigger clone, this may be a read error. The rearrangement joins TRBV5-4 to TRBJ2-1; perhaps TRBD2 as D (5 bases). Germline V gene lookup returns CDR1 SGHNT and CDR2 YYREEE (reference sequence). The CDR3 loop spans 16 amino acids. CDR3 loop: CANSRDSRAANNEQFF. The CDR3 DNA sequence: TGTGCCAACAGCCGGGATTCGCGGGCTGCCAACAATGAGCAGTTCTTC.

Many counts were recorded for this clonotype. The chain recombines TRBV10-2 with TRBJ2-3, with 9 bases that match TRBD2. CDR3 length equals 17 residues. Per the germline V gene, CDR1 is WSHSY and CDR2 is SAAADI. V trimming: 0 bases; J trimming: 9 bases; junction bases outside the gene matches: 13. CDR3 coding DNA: TGCGCCAGCAGTGAGTCTTTTGTTGCGGGGGGGCGTGACACGCAGTATTTT. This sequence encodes CASSESFVAGGRDTQYF.

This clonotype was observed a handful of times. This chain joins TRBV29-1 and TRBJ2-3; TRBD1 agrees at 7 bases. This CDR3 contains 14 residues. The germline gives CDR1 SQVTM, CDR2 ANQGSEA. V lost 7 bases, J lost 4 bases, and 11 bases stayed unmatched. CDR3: CSAYRQGDPDTQYF. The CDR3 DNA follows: TGCAGCGCCTACCGACAGGGAGACCCAGATACGCAGTATTTT.

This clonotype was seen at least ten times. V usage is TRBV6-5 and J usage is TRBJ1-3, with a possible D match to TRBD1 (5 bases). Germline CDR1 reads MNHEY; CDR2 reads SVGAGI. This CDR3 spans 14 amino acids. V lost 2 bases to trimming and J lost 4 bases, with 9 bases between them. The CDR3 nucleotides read TGTGCCAGCAGTTACAAGGGGCAAGGAAACACCATATATTTT. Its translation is CASSYKGQGNTIYF.

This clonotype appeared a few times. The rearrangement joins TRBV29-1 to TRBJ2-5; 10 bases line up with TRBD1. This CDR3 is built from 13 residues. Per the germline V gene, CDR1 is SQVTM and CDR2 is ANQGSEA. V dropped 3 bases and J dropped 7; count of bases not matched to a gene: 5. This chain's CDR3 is CSVETGGVGTQYF. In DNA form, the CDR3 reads TGCAGCGTTGAGACAGGGGGCGTAGGGACCCAGTACTTC.

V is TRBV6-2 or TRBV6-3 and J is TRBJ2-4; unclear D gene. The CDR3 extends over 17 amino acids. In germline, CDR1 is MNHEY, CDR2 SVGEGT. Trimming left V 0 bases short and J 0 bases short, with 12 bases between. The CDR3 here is CASSYSVLILAKNIQYF. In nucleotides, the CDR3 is TGTGCCAGCAGTTACTCGGTTCTAATCCTAGCCAAAAACATTCAGTACTTC.

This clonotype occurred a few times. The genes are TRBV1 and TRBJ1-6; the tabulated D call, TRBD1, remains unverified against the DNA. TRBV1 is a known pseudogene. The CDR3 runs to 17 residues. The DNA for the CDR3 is TGCACCAGCAGCCACAGATACAGGGGACAAAGTAATTCACCCCTCCACTTT. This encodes CTSSHRYRGQSNSPLHF.

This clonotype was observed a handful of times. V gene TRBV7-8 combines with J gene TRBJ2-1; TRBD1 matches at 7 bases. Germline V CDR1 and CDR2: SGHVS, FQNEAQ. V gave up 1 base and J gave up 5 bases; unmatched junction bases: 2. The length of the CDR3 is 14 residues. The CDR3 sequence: CASSLGRGNNEQFF. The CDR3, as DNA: TGTGCCAGCAGCTTAGGCAGGGGGAACAATGAGCAGTTCTTC.

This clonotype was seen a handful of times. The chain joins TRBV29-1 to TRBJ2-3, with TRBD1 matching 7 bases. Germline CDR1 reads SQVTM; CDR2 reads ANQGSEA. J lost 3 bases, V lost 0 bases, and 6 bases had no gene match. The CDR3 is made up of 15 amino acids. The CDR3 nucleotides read TGCAGCGTTGAAGATCCTGGGACAGCGACAGATACGCAGTATTTT. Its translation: CSVEDPGTATDTQYF.

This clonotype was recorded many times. The CDR3 coding sequence is TGTGCCTGGAGTGTACGGCCAGGGGGTCATACTGGTGGCTACACCTTC. This encodes CAWSVRPGGHTGGYTF. The chain combines TRBV30 with TRBJ1-2; 7 nucleotides line up with TRBD1. CDR1 GTSNPN and CDR2 SVGIG come from the germline V gene (reference sequence). CDR3 length: 16 amino acids. The V segment lost 0 bases and the J segment 7 bases; nucleotides outside the gene matches: 14.

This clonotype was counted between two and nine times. The CDR3, as DNA: TGTGCCAGCAGTTTACTCAGTGGGGCCCAGGGGGCCAACGTCCTGACTTTC. It codes for CASSLLSGAQGANVLTF. The chain uses TRBV27 and TRBJ2-6, with D possibly being TRBD1 (5 bases). V lost 2 bases, J lost 4 bases, and 15 bases lay in between. CDR1 is MNHEY, CDR2 SMNVEV, per germline (reference sequence). This CDR3 spans 17 amino acids.

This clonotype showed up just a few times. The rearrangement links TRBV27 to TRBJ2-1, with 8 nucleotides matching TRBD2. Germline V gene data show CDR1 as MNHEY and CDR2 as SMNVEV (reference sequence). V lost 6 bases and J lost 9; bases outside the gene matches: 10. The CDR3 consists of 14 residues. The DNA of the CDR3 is TGTGCCAGCAGGACGGGGGGGCCAATTTCTGAGCAGTTCTTC. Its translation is CASRTGGPISEQFF.

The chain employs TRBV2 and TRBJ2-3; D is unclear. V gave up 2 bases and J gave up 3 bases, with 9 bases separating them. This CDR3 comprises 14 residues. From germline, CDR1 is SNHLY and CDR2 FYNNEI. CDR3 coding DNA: TGTGCCAGCAGTGAATTAGCCAGGACAGATACGCAGTATTTT. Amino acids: CASSELARTDTQYF. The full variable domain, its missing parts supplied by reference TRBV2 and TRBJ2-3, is EPEVTQTPSHQVTQMGQEVILRCVPISNHLYFYWYRQILGQKVEFLVSFYNNEISEKSEIFDDQFSVERPDGSNFTLKIRSTKLEDSAMYFCASSELARTDTQYFGPGTRLTVL.

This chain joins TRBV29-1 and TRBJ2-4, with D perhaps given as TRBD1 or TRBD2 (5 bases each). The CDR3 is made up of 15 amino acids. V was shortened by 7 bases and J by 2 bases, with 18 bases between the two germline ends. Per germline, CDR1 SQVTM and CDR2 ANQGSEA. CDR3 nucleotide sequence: TGCAGCGCAACCATAACCGGGGCGACCAAAAACATTCAGTACTTC. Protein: CSATITGATKNIQYF. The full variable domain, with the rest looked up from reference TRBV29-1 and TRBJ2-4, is SAVISQKPSRDICQRGTSLTIQCQVDSQVTMMFWYRQQPGQSLTLIATANQGSEATYESGFVIDKFPISRPNLTFSTLTVSNMSPEDSSIYLCSATITGATKNIQYFGAGTRLSVL.

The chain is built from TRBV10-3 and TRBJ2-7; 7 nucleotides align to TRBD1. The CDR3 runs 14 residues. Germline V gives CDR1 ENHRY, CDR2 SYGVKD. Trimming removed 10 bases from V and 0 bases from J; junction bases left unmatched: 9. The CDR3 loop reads CATRPGQSSYEQYV. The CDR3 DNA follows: TGTGCCACTAGACCGGGACAGAGCTCCTACGAGCAGTACGTC.

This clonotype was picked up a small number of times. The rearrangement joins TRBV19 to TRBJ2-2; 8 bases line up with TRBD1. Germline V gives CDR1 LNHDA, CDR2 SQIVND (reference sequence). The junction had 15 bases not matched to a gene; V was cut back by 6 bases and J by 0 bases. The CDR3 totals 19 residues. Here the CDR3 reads CASRVAFGQGRTNTGELFF. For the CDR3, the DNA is TGTGCCAGTAGAGTCGCTTTTGGACAGGGTCGAACGAACACCGGGGAGCTGTTTTTT.

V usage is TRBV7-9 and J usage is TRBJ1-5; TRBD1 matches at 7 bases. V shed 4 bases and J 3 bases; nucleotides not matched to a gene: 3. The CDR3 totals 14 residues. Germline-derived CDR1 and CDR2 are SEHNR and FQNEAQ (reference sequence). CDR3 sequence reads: CASSYTGDNQPQHF. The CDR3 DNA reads TGTGCCAGCAGCTACACAGGGGACAATCAGCCCCAGCATTTT.

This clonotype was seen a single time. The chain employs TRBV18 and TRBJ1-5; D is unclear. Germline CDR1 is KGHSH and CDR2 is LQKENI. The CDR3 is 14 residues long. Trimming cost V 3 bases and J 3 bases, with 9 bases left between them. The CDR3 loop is CASSPEAFNQPQHF. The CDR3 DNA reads TGTGCCAGCTCACCTGAGGCCTTCAATCAGCCCCAGCATTTT.

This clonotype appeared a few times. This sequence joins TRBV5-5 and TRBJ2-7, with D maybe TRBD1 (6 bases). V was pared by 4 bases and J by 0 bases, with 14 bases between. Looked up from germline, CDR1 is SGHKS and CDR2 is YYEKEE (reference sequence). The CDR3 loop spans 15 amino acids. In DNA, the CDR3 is TGTGCCAGCAGCCCAGGACAGACCACCTCCTACGAGCAGTACGTC. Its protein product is CASSPGQTTSYEQYV.

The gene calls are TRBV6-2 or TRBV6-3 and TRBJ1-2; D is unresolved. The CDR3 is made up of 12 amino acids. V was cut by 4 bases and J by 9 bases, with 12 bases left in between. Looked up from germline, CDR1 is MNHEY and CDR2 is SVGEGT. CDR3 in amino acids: CASSSGSRSYTF. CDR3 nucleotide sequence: TGTGCCAGCAGTTCCGGGAGTAGGAGCTACACCTTC.